The rows below give T cell receptor beta chains drawn from one sample of a study of blood T cell repertoires in COVID-19. Only in-frame clones appear in the TCRdb table, and some are missing; sequencing was by immunoSEQ multiplex PCR. Of roughly 66,000 clones detected, roughly nine tenths appear once; the ten largest clones hold about 7.3%. The sequencing sample was made of peripheral blood. These receptors were obtained from a human donor in a cohort sampled during active COVID-19. Each CDR3 is given with its conserved first and last residue. D genes are given only for firm matches.

15	NA	TRBV5-1	TRBJ2-1	CASSLDSRLADEQFF
14	NA	TRBV6-2/TRBV6-3	TRBJ2-5	CASSPEQGRETQYF
13	TRBD1	TRBV7-2	TRBJ1-2	CASSPGQEWGYTF
14	NA	TRBV12-1	TRBJ2-2	CASSCRGPTGELFF
12	NA	TRBV7-9	TRBJ1-5	CASSLANQPQHF
14	TRBD1	TRBV2	TRBJ1-2	CASRRDRGPDGYTF
15	TRBD1	TRBV5-1	TRBJ2-3	CASSVQGAPTDTQYF
14	TRBD1	TRBV7-9	TRBJ1-1	CASSLGRTGARAFF
16	NA	TRBV2	TRBJ2-7	CASSSLLVAGLYEQYF
15	TRBD2	TRBV4-1	TRBJ2-3	CASTGGLASTDTQYF
16	TRBD2	TRBV4-1	TRBJ2-1	CASSQPGLAGDNEQFF
16	TRBD2	TRBV11-2	TRBJ2-1	CASSLDRRYLAGFQFF
13	NA	TRBV4-1	TRBJ2-7	CASSQSAVNEQYF
18	NA	TRBV9	TRBJ2-3	CASSPRPPGTSSTDTQYF
14	TRBD1	TRBV7-9	TRBJ2-7	CASSLRDSYYEQYF
13	NA	TRBV27	TRBJ2-5	CASSLELGVTQYF
15	TRBD1	TRBV5-5	TRBJ1-3	CASSWAVDRANTIYF
13	TRBD1	TRBV10-2	TRBJ1-2	CASSNRGNYGYTF
17	NA	TRBV6-2/TRBV6-3	TRBJ1-1	CASSYSWLGRGNTEAFF
16	TRBD1	TRBV9	TRBJ2-1	CASSATGQGTYNEQFF
16	NA	TRBV4-3	TRBJ1-1	CASSQDFGGRNTEAFF
18	TRBD1	TRBV18	TRBJ1-1	CASSPQGQGASGNTEAFF
15	TRBD2	TRBV10-3	TRBJ2-3	CAISEASGNTDTQYF
15	TRBD1	TRBV2	TRBJ1-5	CASRGQPTGNQPQHF
17	NA	TRBV6-2/TRBV6-3	TRBJ2-5	CASSYSSSLAVKETQYF
12	NA	TRBV7-9	TRBJ1-5	CASSAGPQPQHF
14	NA	TRBV14	TRBJ2-1	CASSHPGLRNEQFF
16	NA	TRBV1	TRBJ2-5	CTSSQVVTSGQETQYF
16	TRBD2	TRBV2	TRBJ2-5	CASSEGLAGFQETQYF
17	TRBD2	TRBV4-3	TRBJ2-3	CASSPISGGAVTDTQYF
16	TRBD1	TRBV6-5	TRBJ2-5	CASSYSGTERQETQYF
20	NA	TRBV29-1	TRBJ2-1	CSVEVSLVGDPRNPYNEQFF
17	NA	TRBV20-1	TRBJ2-7	CSASPTNYLTSSYEQYF
15	TRBD2	TRBV5-1	TRBJ2-5	CASSLDPGLGETQYF
17	TRBD2	TRBV25-1	TRBJ2-2	CASSEIRGRGDTGELFF